A few counts support the clone carrying this TCR beta chain. Its specificity is not known. Via MiXCR, TCRdb re-called the RT-PCR reads, giving one row per CDR3 protein. Of about 160,000 distinct CDR3 sequences in the sample, approximately 11% are singletons; the top ten hold roughly 12%. The data originate from a study of response to subunit inactivated influenza vaccine. General study points: The authors put forward the suggestion that each seasonal influenza vaccination may bring in only a limited number of new T cells.

Trimming took off 0 bases at V and 11 bases at J, with 16 bases between the two ends. This CDR3 is built from 14 residues. The V gene's germline CDR1 is DFQATT and CDR2 SNEGSKA (reference sequence). Sequencing used non-naive T cells sorted from PBMCs, obtained 45 days after vaccination. V gene TRBV20-1 combines with J gene TRBJ1-4; a weak D match, TRBD1 (5 bases). This clonotype was sampled from a man aged 50-60 years who received an inactivated influenza vaccine. CDR3: CSARESANRDKLFF. The CDR3 bases are TGCAGTGCTAGAGAATCCGCCAACCGGGACAAACTGTTTTTT.